This TCR beta chain was profiled in a study of vaccination effects on CD4 cells after COVID-19. The study's findings and limits: Marked clonal contraction was seen in infection- and vaccine-induced clones late after vaccination. Healthy vaccine recipients' vaccine-induced clones were almost all SARS-CoV-2 mono-reactive.

This table comes from immunoSEQ multiplex PCR, and its TCRdb copy is limited to in-frame clones, with some not included. The sample records some 50,000 clones, over 60% being singletons. A note on this clone: The antigen remains undetermined.

V was clipped by 5 bases and J by 4 bases; unmatched bases: 4. Germline assignment: CDR1 MNHEY and CDR2 SMNVEV (reference sequence). CDR3 length equals 14 residues. Before any sequencing was done, the ViraFEST assay used viral peptide pools to expand antigen-specific CD4+ T cells. With roughly 10 days of culture completed, CD4+ T cells were isolated. Two doses of either BNT162b2 or mRNA-1273 were given to each participant. Each vaccine recipient was nucleocapsid antibody negative and had no prior SARS-CoV-2 infection. Days 3 and 7 saw half the medium replaced with IL-2 medium. This sequence originates from a human donor who received a COVID-19 vaccine. Here the sequenced sample was CD4+ T cells from PBMCs cultured with HCoV-OC43 spike peptides, taken after COVID-19 vaccination. Sample subset: HCoV-OC43 spike overlapping peptide pool stimulation. The chain is built from TRBV27 and TRBJ2-7; 11 bases fit TRBD1. CDR3 protein: CASSTGTGGYEQYF. DNA of the CDR3: TGTGCCAGCAGTACCGGGACAGGGGGATACGAGCAGTACTTC.